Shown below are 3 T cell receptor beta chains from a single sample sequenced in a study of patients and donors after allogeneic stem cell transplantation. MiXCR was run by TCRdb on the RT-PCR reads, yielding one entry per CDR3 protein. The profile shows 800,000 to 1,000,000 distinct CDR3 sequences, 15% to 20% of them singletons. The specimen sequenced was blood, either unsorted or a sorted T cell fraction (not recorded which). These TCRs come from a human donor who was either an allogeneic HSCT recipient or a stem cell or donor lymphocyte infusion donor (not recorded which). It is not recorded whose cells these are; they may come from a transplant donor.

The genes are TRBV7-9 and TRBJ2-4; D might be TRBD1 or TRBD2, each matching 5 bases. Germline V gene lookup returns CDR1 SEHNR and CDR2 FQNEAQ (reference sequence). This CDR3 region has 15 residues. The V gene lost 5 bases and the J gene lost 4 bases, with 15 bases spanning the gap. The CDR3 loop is CASSGPGNRKNIQYF. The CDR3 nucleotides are TGTGCCAGCAGCGGCCCGGGGAACAGGAAAAACATTCAGTACTTC.

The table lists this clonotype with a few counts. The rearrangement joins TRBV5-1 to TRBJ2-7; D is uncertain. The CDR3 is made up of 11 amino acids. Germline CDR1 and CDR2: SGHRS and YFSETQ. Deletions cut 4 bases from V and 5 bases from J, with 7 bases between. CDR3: CASSATNEQYF. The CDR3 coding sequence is TGCGCCAGCAGCGCCACAAACGAGCAGTACTTC.

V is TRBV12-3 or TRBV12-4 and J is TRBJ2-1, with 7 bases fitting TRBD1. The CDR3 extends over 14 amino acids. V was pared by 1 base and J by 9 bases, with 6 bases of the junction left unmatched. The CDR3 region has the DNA TGTGCCAGCAGTTTAGTGAAGGGGGCGGGTGAGCAGTTCTTC. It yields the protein CASSLVKGAGEQFF.